Listed below are T cell receptor beta chains from one sample, sequenced in a study of T cell repertoires in cytomegalovirus infection. TCRdb recomputed calls from the reads with MiXCR, one row per CDR3 protein. The sample lists 90,000 to 120,000 distinct CDR3 sequences, 20% to 30% seen once, with 39% in the top ten. Source material: CD8+ T cells from PBMCs. The source is a human donor in good health (CMV status not recorded). Some clones in this sample may be carry-over from other donors' samples. Both conserved end residues are part of each CDR3. Each record gives: D gene, clone size, J gene, V gene, CDR3 protein, CDR3 DNA. D genes are given only for firm matches. The size field is filled for only some rows; it gives once, few, many or a size class.

>-|few|TRBJ2-6|TRBV6-2/TRBV6-3
CASSYPATGTTGANVLTF
TGTGCCAGCAGTTATCCCGCCACAGGGACTACTGGGGCCAACGTCCTGACTTTC
>-|few|TRBJ2-7|TRBV7-9
CASTLGENYYEQYF
TGTGCCAGCACCCTAGGGGAAAATTACTACGAGCAGTACTTC
>TRBD1|-|TRBJ2-1|TRBV7-2
CASSRWLQGVDEQFF
TGTGCCAGCAGCCGCTGGCTTCAGGGGGTCGATGAGCAGTTCTTC
>-|many|TRBJ2-1|TRBV7-6
CASSFQSYNEQFF
TGTGCCAGCAGCTTTCAGTCCTACAATGAGCAGTTCTTC
>TRBD1|few|TRBJ2-7|TRBV23-1
CASSQQARGIFAYEQYF
TGCGCCAGCAGTCAACAGGCCAGGGGGATTTTTGCCTACGAGCAGTACTTC
>-|-|TRBJ2-7|TRBV11-3
CASSLWGDRSYEQYF
TGTGCCAGCAGCTTGTGGGGTGATCGGTCCTACGAGCAGTACTTC
>TRBD2|-|TRBJ2-7|TRBV20-1
CSARDLGLAGAETYEQYF
TGCAGTGCTAGAGATCTGGGACTAGCGGGAGCCGAAACCTACGAGCAGTACTTC
>TRBD1|few|TRBJ2-2|TRBV11-3
CASSTRQGSGELFF
TGTGCCAGCAGCACCCGACAGGGCTCGGGGGAGCTGTTTTTT
>-|-|TRBJ2-3|TRBV5-1
CASSLNSGYTDTQYF
TGCGCCAGCAGCTTGAATAGCGGATACACAGATACGCAGTATTTT
>-|many|TRBJ2-3|TRBV20-1
CSARGSGGWSTDTQYF
TGCAGTGCTAGGGGGTCAGGCGGATGGAGCACAGATACGCAGTATTTT
>-|few|TRBJ2-7|TRBV20-1
CSARLNEYEQYF
TGCAGTGCTAGATTAAACGAATACGAGCAGTACTTC
>TRBD1|-|TRBJ2-1|TRBV14
CASNQKGTGLNEQFF
TGTGCCAGCAACCAAAAAGGGACAGGGTTGAATGAGCAGTTCTTC
>-|many|TRBJ2-7|TRBV7-2
CASSLAGSNYEQYF
TGTGCCAGCAGCTTAGCGGGCTCCAACTACGAGCAGTACTTC
>TRBD2|-|TRBJ2-1|TRBV9
CASSVPGLAGNEQFF
TGTGCCAGCAGCGTTCCGGGACTAGCGGGAAATGAGCAGTTCTTC
>-|-|TRBJ2-5|TRBV6-2/TRBV6-3
CASRRGQETQYF
TGTGCCAGCAGAAGGGGACAAGAGACCCAGTACTTC